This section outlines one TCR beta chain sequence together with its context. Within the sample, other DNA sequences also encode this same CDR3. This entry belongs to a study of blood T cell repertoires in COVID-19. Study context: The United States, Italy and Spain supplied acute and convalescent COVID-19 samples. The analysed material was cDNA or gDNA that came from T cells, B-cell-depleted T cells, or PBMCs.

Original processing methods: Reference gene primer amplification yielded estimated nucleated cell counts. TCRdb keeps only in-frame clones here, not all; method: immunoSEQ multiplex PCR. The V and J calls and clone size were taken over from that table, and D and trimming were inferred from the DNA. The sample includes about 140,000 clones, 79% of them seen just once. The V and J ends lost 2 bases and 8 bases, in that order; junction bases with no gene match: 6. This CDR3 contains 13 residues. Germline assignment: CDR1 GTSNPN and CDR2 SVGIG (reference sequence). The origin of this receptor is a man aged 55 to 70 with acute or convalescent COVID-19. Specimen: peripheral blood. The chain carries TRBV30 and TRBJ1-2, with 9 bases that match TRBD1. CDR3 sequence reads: CAWSTGTGYGYTF. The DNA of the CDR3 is TGTGCCTGGAGTACCGGGACAGGGTACGGCTACACCTTC.